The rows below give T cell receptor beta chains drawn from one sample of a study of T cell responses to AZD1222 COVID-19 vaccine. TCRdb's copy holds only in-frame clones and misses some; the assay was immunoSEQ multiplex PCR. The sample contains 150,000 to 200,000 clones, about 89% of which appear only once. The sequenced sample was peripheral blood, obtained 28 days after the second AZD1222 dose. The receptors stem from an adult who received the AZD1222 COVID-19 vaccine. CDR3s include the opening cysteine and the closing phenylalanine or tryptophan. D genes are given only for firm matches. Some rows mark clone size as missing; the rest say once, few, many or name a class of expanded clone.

CDR3nt: TGTGCCAGCAGCTTCACACCCTCCTACGAGCAGTACTTC; CDR3aa: CASSFTPSYEQYF; v_gene: TRBV5-6; d_gene: -; j_gene: TRBJ2-7; abundance: once
CDR3nt: TGTGCCAGCAGCCTCCTCGCCCCCAATGAGCAGTTCTTC; CDR3aa: CASSLLAPNEQFF; v_gene: TRBV7-9; d_gene: -; j_gene: TRBJ2-1; abundance: -
CDR3nt: TGTGCCAGCAGCCCGGGGGACAGAGGAAACACTGAAGCTTTCTTT; CDR3aa: CASSPGDRGNTEAFF; v_gene: TRBV9; d_gene: TRBD1; j_gene: TRBJ1-1; abundance: -
CDR3nt: TGTGCCAGCAGCCTCCGGACAGGGGCGAACACCGGGGAGCTGTTTTTT; CDR3aa: CASSLRTGANTGELFF; v_gene: TRBV11-2; d_gene: TRBD1; j_gene: TRBJ2-2; abundance: -
CDR3nt: TGTGCCAGCAGCGTAAGTGGGTGGGCTAGCGGGAGATTCTTGGAGCTGTTTTTT; CDR3aa: CASSVSGWASGRFLELFF; v_gene: TRBV9; d_gene: TRBD2; j_gene: TRBJ2-2; abundance: -
CDR3nt: TGTGCCAGCAGCGGAGGGACTGCCGGGGTGGCCCAGTACTTC; CDR3aa: CASSGGTAGVAQYF; v_gene: TRBV5-4; d_gene: -; j_gene: TRBJ2-5; abundance: few
CDR3nt: TGTGCCAGCAGTTACCCTGGACAGGGTGTGAACACTGAAGCTTTCTTT; CDR3aa: CASSYPGQGVNTEAFF; v_gene: TRBV6-5; d_gene: TRBD1; j_gene: TRBJ1-1; abundance: -
CDR3nt: TGTGCCAGCAGCCGGGACGGGAACTATGGCTACACCTTC; CDR3aa: CASSRDGNYGYTF; v_gene: TRBV6-2/TRBV6-3; d_gene: -; j_gene: TRBJ1-2; abundance: -
CDR3nt: TGTGCCAGCAGTTTATTGTCTCCAGGGCAGTACGAGCAGTACTTC; CDR3aa: CASSLLSPGQYEQYF; v_gene: TRBV28; d_gene: -; j_gene: TRBJ2-7; abundance: -
CDR3nt: TGTGCCAGCAGCTTAGTGGGGGGAGGGCCAGATACGCAGTATTTT; CDR3aa: CASSLVGGGPDTQYF; v_gene: TRBV7-3; d_gene: TRBD2; j_gene: TRBJ2-3; abundance: -
CDR3nt: TGCAGCGTTGGACAGCCTATACTATCCGAGCAGTACTTC; CDR3aa: CSVGQPILSEQYF; v_gene: TRBV29-1; d_gene: -; j_gene: TRBJ2-7; abundance: -
CDR3nt: TGTGCCAGCTCACCACCATCGGGACAGCCCTACGAGCAGTACTTC; CDR3aa: CASSPPSGQPYEQYF; v_gene: TRBV18; d_gene: TRBD1; j_gene: TRBJ2-7; abundance: -
CDR3nt: TGTGCCAGCAGGGGGTGGGGGCGCAAGGAAGCTTTCTTT; CDR3aa: CASRGWGRKEAFF; v_gene: TRBV28; d_gene: -; j_gene: TRBJ1-1; abundance: -
CDR3nt: TGTGCCAGCAGTTCACTCCGAAGCAACTCCGAGCAGTACTTC; CDR3aa: CASSSLRSNSEQYF; v_gene: TRBV6-2/TRBV6-3; d_gene: -; j_gene: TRBJ2-7; abundance: -
CDR3nt: TGTGCCAGCAGCTTAGGAGGGGACTATGGCTACACCTTC; CDR3aa: CASSLGGDYGYTF; v_gene: TRBV11-2; d_gene: -; j_gene: TRBJ1-2; abundance: few
CDR3nt: TGTGCCAGCAGCCGGGTTTTAGCGGGGGGGTTTGACAATGAGCAGTTCTTC; CDR3aa: CASSRVLAGGFDNEQFF; v_gene: TRBV27; d_gene: TRBD2; j_gene: TRBJ2-1; abundance: -
CDR3nt: TGTGCCAGCAGCCAGGGAGGGGGGGATACGCAGTATTTT; CDR3aa: CASSQGGGDTQYF; v_gene: TRBV7-3; d_gene: -; j_gene: TRBJ2-3; abundance: -
CDR3nt: TGTGCCAGCAGTCCTTCCCGGGGGTCGGCAGAGACCCAGTACTTC; CDR3aa: CASSPSRGSAETQYF; v_gene: TRBV27; d_gene: -; j_gene: TRBJ2-5; abundance: -
CDR3nt: TGTGCCAGCAGCTTAGTGGGAAGGAACCCTGGAAACACCATATATTTT; CDR3aa: CASSLVGRNPGNTIYF; v_gene: TRBV7-2; d_gene: -; j_gene: TRBJ1-3; abundance: -
CDR3nt: TGTGCCAGCAGCGTCGGGACAGCGAACACTGAAGCTTTCTTT; CDR3aa: CASSVGTANTEAFF; v_gene: TRBV9; d_gene: TRBD1; j_gene: TRBJ1-1; abundance: -
CDR3nt: TGTGCCAGCAGTTATCCGGGACAGGGGGCGCGGTGGAATCAGCCCCAGCATTTT; CDR3aa: CASSYPGQGARWNQPQHF; v_gene: TRBV6-2/TRBV6-3; d_gene: TRBD1; j_gene: TRBJ1-5; abundance: -
CDR3nt: TGTGCCAGCAGGGGGACTAGCGGGGACAATGAGCAGTTCTTC; CDR3aa: CASRGTSGDNEQFF; v_gene: TRBV7-2; d_gene: TRBD2; j_gene: TRBJ2-1; abundance: -
CDR3nt: TGTGCCAGCAGTGAATCGACAGGGGGCGCCCGGTTAAGCAATCAGCCCCAGCATTTT; CDR3aa: CASSESTGGARLSNQPQHF; v_gene: TRBV6-1; d_gene: TRBD1; j_gene: TRBJ1-5; abundance: -
CDR3nt: TGTGCCATCAAGGTCGTCCCGAACACTGAAGCTTTCTTT; CDR3aa: CAIKVVPNTEAFF; v_gene: TRBV10-3; d_gene: -; j_gene: TRBJ1-1; abundance: -
CDR3nt: TGTGCCAGCAGCGTAGAGAGACAGGGGGCATCGGAGCAGTTCTTC; CDR3aa: CASSVERQGASEQFF; v_gene: TRBV9; d_gene: TRBD1; j_gene: TRBJ2-1; abundance: once
CDR3nt: TGTGCCAGCAGCTTAGGATTCCCCAATGAGCAGTTCTTC; CDR3aa: CASSLGFPNEQFF; v_gene: TRBV11-3; d_gene: -; j_gene: TRBJ2-1; abundance: few
CDR3nt: TGTGCCACCAGTGACACCGGGACTAGGAACACCGGGGAGCTGTTTTTT; CDR3aa: CATSDTGTRNTGELFF; v_gene: TRBV24-1; d_gene: TRBD2; j_gene: TRBJ2-2; abundance: -
CDR3nt: TGTGCCAGCAGCTATACAGGGAGGGCGGACTATGGCTACACCTTC; CDR3aa: CASSYTGRADYGYTF; v_gene: TRBV5-8; d_gene: -; j_gene: TRBJ1-2; abundance: -
CDR3nt: TGTGCCAGCAGCACGTCGGACGGTTTCGTGAAGTACTTC; CDR3aa: CASSTSDGFVKYF; v_gene: TRBV7-3; d_gene: -; j_gene: TRBJ2-7; abundance: -
CDR3nt: TGTGCCACAGGGCTCACTGAAGCTTTCTTT; CDR3aa: CATGLTEAFF; v_gene: TRBV6-5; d_gene: -; j_gene: TRBJ1-1; abundance: -
CDR3nt: TGTGCCAGCAGGACAGGCTCAGCTAACTATGGCTACACCTTC; CDR3aa: CASRTGSANYGYTF; v_gene: TRBV27; d_gene: -; j_gene: TRBJ1-2; abundance: -
CDR3nt: TGTGCCAGCAGCCAGGGGTTAAGGGTTAACACTGAAGCTTTCTTT; CDR3aa: CASSQGLRVNTEAFF; v_gene: TRBV16; d_gene: -; j_gene: TRBJ1-1; abundance: -
CDR3nt: TGTGCCAGCACGAAAGAAGGGCCTAGTGAAAAACTGTTTTTT; CDR3aa: CASTKEGPSEKLFF; v_gene: TRBV6-6; d_gene: -; j_gene: TRBJ1-4; abundance: once
CDR3nt: TGTGCCAGTAGTGCCCAGACAGGGATCTATGGCTACACCTTC; CDR3aa: CASSAQTGIYGYTF; v_gene: TRBV19; d_gene: TRBD1; j_gene: TRBJ1-2; abundance: -
CDR3nt: TGCGCCAGCAGTTCCCTTGGGGGGCACTACGAGCAGTACTTC; CDR3aa: CASSSLGGHYEQYF; v_gene: TRBV5-1; d_gene: -; j_gene: TRBJ2-7; abundance: once
CDR3nt: TGTGCCAGCAGCTTAAGACAGGGGGCCTACGAGCAGTACTTC; CDR3aa: CASSLRQGAYEQYF; v_gene: TRBV11-2; d_gene: TRBD1; j_gene: TRBJ2-7; abundance: -
CDR3nt: TGTGCCAGCAGTGAATCGGATTCGGGCAGGAGATACACAGATACGCAGTATTTT; CDR3aa: CASSESDSGRRYTDTQYF; v_gene: TRBV25-1; d_gene: -; j_gene: TRBJ2-3; abundance: -
CDR3nt: TGTGCCACCAGTGCCTCACTAGCGGGAGAGATGGATACGCAGTATTTT; CDR3aa: CATSASLAGEMDTQYF; v_gene: TRBV24-1; d_gene: TRBD2; j_gene: TRBJ2-3; abundance: -
CDR3nt: TGTGCCAGCAGCATTTGGCAGGGTTCGGGCACCGGGGAGCTGTTTTTT; CDR3aa: CASSIWQGSGTGELFF; v_gene: TRBV27; d_gene: -; j_gene: TRBJ2-2; abundance: -
CDR3nt: TGTGCTAGTGGTAAGACTAGCGGGGGGCCCAATGAGCAGTTCTTC; CDR3aa: CASGKTSGGPNEQFF; v_gene: TRBV12-5; d_gene: TRBD2; j_gene: TRBJ2-1; abundance: -
CDR3nt: TGTGCCAGCTCACCAGCGGGGGGCTCCTACAATGAGCAGTTCTTC; CDR3aa: CASSPAGGSYNEQFF; v_gene: TRBV18; d_gene: TRBD2; j_gene: TRBJ2-1; abundance: -
CDR3nt: TGTGCCAGCAACTTAGGGACAGGGGCTGGAAACACCATATATTTT; CDR3aa: CASNLGTGAGNTIYF; v_gene: TRBV7-8; d_gene: TRBD1; j_gene: TRBJ1-3; abundance: -